A selection of T cell receptor beta chains follows, all from one sample in a study of identical twins. TCRdb reanalysed the 5' RACE reads using MiXCR and keeps one entry per CDR3 protein. The sample lists some 600,000 distinct CDR3 sequences, about 7.1% occurring once. These same data were also listed under a study on yellow fever vaccine responses in identical twins.

The sample comprised PBMCs. Receptor source: a woman younger than 35 in good health. Both conserved end residues are part of each CDR3. A D gene is named only where the DNA matches it firmly. The size entry is marked missing in some rows and otherwise reads once, few, many or a size class.

j_gene,v_gene,d_gene,abundance,CDR3aa,CDR3nt
TRBJ2-3,TRBV19,.,few,CASRDGPADTQYF,TGTGCCAGTAGAGACGGTCCGGCAGATACGCAGTATTTT
TRBJ2-6,TRBV10-3,TRBD2,.,CAISPRGGEAGANVLTF,TGTGCCATCAGTCCGAGGGGAGGGGAAGCTGGGGCCAACGTCCTGACTTTC
TRBJ2-1,TRBV5-6,TRBD2,.,CASRGGTSVFSSYNEQFF,TGTGCCAGCAGAGGGGGGACTAGCGTTTTTAGCTCCTACAATGAGCAGTTCTTC
TRBJ2-1,TRBV29-1,TRBD1,few,CSVETRDRQFF,TGCAGCGTTGAAACCCGGGACAGGCAGTTCTTC
TRBJ2-5,TRBV20-1,.,.,CSASSLVATQYF,TGCAGTGCTAGTAGTCTAGTGGCGACCCAGTACTTC
TRBJ2-1,TRBV28,TRBD2,many,CASRVGGGSHNEQFF,TGTGCCAGCAGAGTTGGAGGCGGGAGCCACAATGAGCAGTTCTTC
TRBJ1-1,TRBV3-1,.,.,CACCQDPGQNTEAFF,TGTGCCTGCTGCCAGGATCCGGGACAAAACACTGAAGCTTTCTTT
TRBJ1-1,TRBV4-1,.,few,CASSQASVQLNTEAFF,TGCGCCAGCAGCCAAGCATCGGTACAGCTGAACACTGAAGCTTTCTTT
TRBJ2-3,TRBV6-1,.,.,CATSEGRGSTDTQYF,TGTGCCACTTCCGAGGGACGGGGGAGCACAGATACGCAGTATTTT
TRBJ2-1,TRBV18,.,many,CASSPYPYNEQFF,TGTGCCAGCTCACCGTATCCCTACAATGAGCAGTTCTTC
TRBJ2-7,TRBV10-3,TRBD2,.,CATMTSGPYEQYF,TGTGCCACAATGACTAGCGGTCCCTACGAGCAGTACTTC
TRBJ1-5,TRBV28,.,.,CATGPWPDSNQPQHF,TGTGCCACGGGCCCGTGGCCCGATAGCAATCAGCCCCAGCATTTT
TRBJ1-6,TRBV6-5,.,.,CASSYSSNSPLHF,TGTGCCAGCAGTTACTCATCGAATTCACCCCTCCACTTT
TRBJ1-4,TRBV2,.,many,CASQGEVEKLFF,TGTGCCAGCCAAGGGGAGGTTGAAAAACTGTTTTTT
TRBJ1-1,TRBV12-5,.,few,CASGLVQHQMNTEAFF,TGTGCTAGTGGTTTAGTGCAACACCAAATGAACACTGAAGCTTTCTTT
TRBJ2-3,TRBV20-1,.,.,CSARDASPTQYF,TGCAGTGCTAGAGATGCCAGTCCAACGCAGTATTTT
TRBJ2-6,TRBV29-1,TRBD2,.,CSVALAGAGANVLTF,TGCAGCGTTGCGCTAGCGGGAGCTGGGGCCAACGTCCTGACTTTC
TRBJ2-7,TRBV28,.,.,CASSSRHEQYF,TGTGCCAGCAGTTCTCGGCACGAGCAGTACTTC
TRBJ1-2,TRBV7-9,.,.,CASSSVGVAPDGYTF,TGTGCCAGCAGCTCGGTCGGGGTCGCTCCGGATGGCTACACCTTC